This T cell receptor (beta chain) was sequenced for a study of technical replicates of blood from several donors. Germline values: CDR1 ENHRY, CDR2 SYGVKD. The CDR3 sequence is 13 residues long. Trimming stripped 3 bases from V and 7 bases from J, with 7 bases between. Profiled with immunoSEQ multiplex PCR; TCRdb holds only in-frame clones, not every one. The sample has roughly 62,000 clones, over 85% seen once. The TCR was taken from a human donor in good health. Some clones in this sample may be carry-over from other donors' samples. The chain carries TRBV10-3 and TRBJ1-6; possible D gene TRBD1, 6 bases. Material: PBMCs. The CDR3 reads CAISEQGNSPLHF. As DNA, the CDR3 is TGTGCCATCAGTGAACAGGGAAATTCACCCCTCCACTTT.